The rows below give T cell receptor beta chains drawn from one sample of a study of OX40 agonist ivuxolimab in advanced cancers. Assay used: immunoSEQ multiplex PCR; TCRdb lists only in-frame clones, some missing. The data show about 67,000 clones, 70% to 90% seen once. The sequences come from CD4+ or CD8+ T cells sorted from blood, collected in a trial of the OX40 agonist ivuxolimab. These receptors were collected from an adult with an advanced solid tumor such as melanoma, head and neck, liver or kidney cancer. Both conserved end residues are part of each CDR3. A D gene is named only where the DNA matches it firmly. Size values are once, few and many counts, or a class for expanded clones, and some rows have none.

J gene: TRBJ2-6
clone size: -
V gene: TRBV7-9
D gene: -
CDR3 DNA: TGTGCCAGCAGCTTAAGCCGTAGCTCTGGGGCCAACGTCCTGACTTTC
CDR3 protein: CASSLSRSSGANVLTF

J gene: TRBJ2-7
clone size: -
V gene: TRBV28
D gene: -
CDR3 DNA: TGTGCCAGCAGTTTATTGTACGAGCAGTACTTC
CDR3 protein: CASSLLYEQYF

J gene: TRBJ1-2
clone size: -
V gene: TRBV5-4
D gene: -
CDR3 DNA: TGTGCCAGCAGCTTGGGGGGCCAGAACTATGGCTACACCTTC
CDR3 protein: CASSLGGQNYGYTF

J gene: TRBJ2-1
clone size: -
V gene: TRBV7-2
D gene: -
CDR3 DNA: TGTGCCAGCAGCTTAGTTCGCGGGTTCGATGAGCAGTTCTTC
CDR3 protein: CASSLVRGFDEQFF

J gene: TRBJ2-2
clone size: -
V gene: TRBV5-1
D gene: -
CDR3 DNA: TGCGCCAGCAGGCTAGTGGCACAGAACACCGGGGAGCTGTTTTTT
CDR3 protein: CASRLVAQNTGELFF

J gene: TRBJ2-3
clone size: -
V gene: TRBV12-5
D gene: -
CDR3 DNA: TGTGCTAGTGGTTTGGTAGTCTTGAGTCGGCGCACAGATACGCAGTATTTT
CDR3 protein: CASGLVVLSRRTDTQYF

J gene: TRBJ2-1
clone size: -
V gene: TRBV28
D gene: -
CDR3 DNA: TGTGCCAGCAGTCCCACCACGGTGGGGAACAATGAGCAGTTCTTC
CDR3 protein: CASSPTTVGNNEQFF

J gene: TRBJ1-2
clone size: few
V gene: TRBV2
D gene: TRBD1
CDR3 DNA: TGTGCCAGCAATACCGGGACAGGATATGGCTACACCTTC
CDR3 protein: CASNTGTGYGYTF

J gene: TRBJ1-5
clone size: few
V gene: TRBV19
D gene: -
CDR3 DNA: TGTGCCAGTAGTATAGGGGGGGCCTACAATCAGCCCCAGCATTTT
CDR3 protein: CASSIGGAYNQPQHF

J gene: TRBJ2-2
clone size: -
V gene: TRBV5-1
D gene: -
CDR3 DNA: TGCGCCAGCAGCTTTTCTAGGGGAGGCACCGGGGAGCTGTTTTTT
CDR3 protein: CASSFSRGGTGELFF

J gene: TRBJ2-3
clone size: -
V gene: TRBV25-1
D gene: -
CDR3 DNA: TGTGCCAGCAGTGGCCCAGGGAAAGCAGATACGCAGTATTTT
CDR3 protein: CASSGPGKADTQYF

J gene: TRBJ2-7
clone size: -
V gene: TRBV7-6
D gene: -
CDR3 DNA: TGTGCCAGCAGCCCGGGACAACGATACGAGCAGTACTTC
CDR3 protein: CASSPGQRYEQYF

J gene: TRBJ2-1
clone size: -
V gene: TRBV7-8
D gene: -
CDR3 DNA: TGTGCCAGCAGCTTCTATAACGGACTCCGCTCCTACAATGAGCAGTTCTTC
CDR3 protein: CASSFYNGLRSYNEQFF

J gene: TRBJ2-2
clone size: -
V gene: TRBV19
D gene: -
CDR3 DNA: TGTGCCAGTAGTATAAGGACAGCCTACACCGGGGAGCTGTTTTTT
CDR3 protein: CASSIRTAYTGELFF

J gene: TRBJ2-5
clone size: -
V gene: TRBV5-1
D gene: TRBD1
CDR3 DNA: TGCGCCAGCAGCGGGGGACAGGGGGCTAGAGAGCAGTACTTC
CDR3 protein: CASSGGQGAREQYF

J gene: TRBJ2-7
clone size: once
V gene: TRBV5-1
D gene: TRBD1
CDR3 DNA: TGCGCCAGCAGCCCTTTTGACAGGGTGGACGAGCAGTACTTC
CDR3 protein: CASSPFDRVDEQYF

J gene: TRBJ1-2
clone size: -
V gene: TRBV5-1
D gene: -
CDR3 DNA: TGCGCCAGCAGCTTGATAGGGTATGGCTACACCTTC
CDR3 protein: CASSLIGYGYTF

J gene: TRBJ2-7
clone size: -
V gene: TRBV19
D gene: TRBD2
CDR3 DNA: TGTGCCAGTAGTCCCGGCGGCGGGAGGACGAGCTCCTACGAGCAGTACTTC
CDR3 protein: CASSPGGGRTSSYEQYF

J gene: TRBJ1-1
clone size: -
V gene: TRBV7-2
D gene: -
CDR3 DNA: TGTGCCAGCAGCTTAGCGAGTGGGGAATCAGCTTTCTTT
CDR3 protein: CASSLASGESAFF

J gene: TRBJ2-1
clone size: -
V gene: TRBV2
D gene: TRBD2
CDR3 DNA: TGTGCCAGCAGTTACGCGGGGACTACCCAGTTCTTC
CDR3 protein: CASSYAGTTQFF

J gene: TRBJ2-7
clone size: -
V gene: TRBV6-5
D gene: -
CDR3 DNA: TGTGCCACCATGGGGCGGGGGCGCGGGTACGAGCAGTACTTC
CDR3 protein: CATMGRGRGYEQYF

J gene: TRBJ2-5
clone size: -
V gene: TRBV6-1
D gene: -
CDR3 DNA: TGTGCCAGCAGTAGGGCCATCACGGGGAAGACCCAGTACTTC
CDR3 protein: CASSRAITGKTQYF

J gene: TRBJ2-1
clone size: -
V gene: TRBV9
D gene: TRBD2
CDR3 DNA: TGTGCCAGCAGCGGACTAGCGGGGGCGACCGACAATGAGCAGTTCTTC
CDR3 protein: CASSGLAGATDNEQFF

J gene: TRBJ2-2
clone size: -
V gene: TRBV4-1
D gene: TRBD1
CDR3 DNA: TGCGCCAGCAGCCATGGACAGGGGATGAACACCGGGGAGCTGTTTTTT
CDR3 protein: CASSHGQGMNTGELFF

J gene: TRBJ2-3
clone size: -
V gene: TRBV7-9
D gene: -
CDR3 DNA: TGTGCCAGCAGCTTAGTGAGCGGGTCCAGCACAGATACGCAGTATTTT
CDR3 protein: CASSLVSGSSTDTQYF

J gene: TRBJ2-2
clone size: -
V gene: TRBV7-9
D gene: -
CDR3 DNA: TGTGCCAGCAGCTTAAGGCGGGGATCGAACACCGGGGAGCTGTTTTTT
CDR3 protein: CASSLRRGSNTGELFF

J gene: TRBJ2-5
clone size: -
V gene: TRBV7-9
D gene: -
CDR3 DNA: TGTGCCAGCACTATATGGCAAGAGACCCAGTACTTC
CDR3 protein: CASTIWQETQYF

J gene: TRBJ2-3
clone size: -
V gene: TRBV7-6
D gene: TRBD1
CDR3 DNA: TGTGCCAGCAGCTCAACGACAGGGGGTAGCGCAGATACGCAGTATTTT
CDR3 protein: CASSSTTGGSADTQYF

J gene: TRBJ2-7
clone size: -
V gene: TRBV5-1
D gene: -
CDR3 DNA: TGCGCCAGCAGCTCGGGAGGGACAGCCACCTACGAGCAGTACTTC
CDR3 protein: CASSSGGTATYEQYF

J gene: TRBJ1-2
clone size: -
V gene: TRBV19
D gene: -
CDR3 DNA: TGTGCCAGTGCCCCCGGCTTAGTGAGCTATGGCTACACCTTC
CDR3 protein: CASAPGLVSYGYTF

J gene: TRBJ2-7
clone size: -
V gene: TRBV19
D gene: TRBD1
CDR3 DNA: TGTGCCAGTAGTGGCCCGGGACAGTCGGGAGAGCAGTACTTC
CDR3 protein: CASSGPGQSGEQYF

J gene: TRBJ2-7
clone size: once
V gene: TRBV5-1
D gene: -
CDR3 DNA: TGCGCCAGCAGCTCGGGGGGACAGGCCCTTGGGGGAAGTATCTACGAGCAGTACTTC
CDR3 protein: CASSSGGQALGGSIYEQYF

J gene: TRBJ2-7
clone size: -
V gene: TRBV2
D gene: -
CDR3 DNA: TGTGCCAGCAGCCAGGGCTACGAGCAGTACTTC
CDR3 protein: CASSQGYEQYF

J gene: TRBJ2-2
clone size: -
V gene: TRBV5-1
D gene: -
CDR3 DNA: TGCGCCAGCAGCTTGGCCTCGTTCGGGGACACCGGGGAGCTGTTTTTT
CDR3 protein: CASSLASFGDTGELFF

J gene: TRBJ2-3
clone size: -
V gene: TRBV27
D gene: TRBD1
CDR3 DNA: TGTGCCAGCAGACGAGGGACAGGACTCACAGATACGCAGTATTTT
CDR3 protein: CASRRGTGLTDTQYF

J gene: TRBJ2-3
clone size: few
V gene: TRBV4-1
D gene: -
CDR3 DNA: TGCGCCAGCAGCCAACCCAGCGGGCCTAGCACAGATACGCAGTATTTT
CDR3 protein: CASSQPSGPSTDTQYF

J gene: TRBJ2-1
clone size: -
V gene: TRBV6-1
D gene: TRBD2
CDR3 DNA: TGTGCCAGCAGTGAAATGGTAGCGGGAGGGGTGAAGCAGTTCTTC
CDR3 protein: CASSEMVAGGVKQFF

J gene: TRBJ2-1
clone size: few
V gene: TRBV1
D gene: -
CDR3 DNA: TGCACCAGCGTAGTTAGCGGGAGGGCAAATGAGCAGTTCTTC
CDR3 protein: CTSVVSGRANEQFF

J gene: TRBJ2-6
clone size: -
V gene: TRBV9
D gene: -
CDR3 DNA: TGTGCCAGCAGCCCCAGGAGTGGGGCCAACGTCCTGACTTTC
CDR3 protein: CASSPRSGANVLTF

J gene: TRBJ2-5
clone size: -
V gene: TRBV5-8
D gene: TRBD2
CDR3 DNA: TGTGCCAGCAGCCCCGGGACTAGCGGGAGTATCGAGACCCAGTACTTC
CDR3 protein: CASSPGTSGSIETQYF

J gene: TRBJ1-5
clone size: few
V gene: TRBV19
D gene: TRBD1
CDR3 DNA: TGTGCCAGTAGTTCGGACAGGGGGTATCAGCCCCAGCATTTT
CDR3 protein: CASSSDRGYQPQHF

J gene: TRBJ1-2
clone size: once
V gene: TRBV5-4
D gene: TRBD1
CDR3 DNA: TGTGCCAGCAGCAGGGTGACAGGGGAAGGCTACACCTTC
CDR3 protein: CASSRVTGEGYTF

J gene: TRBJ2-7
clone size: -
V gene: TRBV28
D gene: -
CDR3 DNA: TGTGCCAGCAGTTTAGGGGGTAGGCCCAGCTACGAGCAGTACTTC
CDR3 protein: CASSLGGRPSYEQYF

J gene: TRBJ1-2
clone size: -
V gene: TRBV19
D gene: TRBD1
CDR3 DNA: TGTGCCAGTAGTATTTGGGACAGGGCGGACTATGGCTACACCTTC
CDR3 protein: CASSIWDRADYGYTF

J gene: TRBJ2-1
clone size: -
V gene: TRBV5-1
D gene: TRBD1
CDR3 DNA: TGCGCCAGCAGCCGAACCGGGACAGGGGGCTACAATGAGCAGTTCTTC
CDR3 protein: CASSRTGTGGYNEQFF